This TCR beta chain stems from a study of vaccination and CD4 T cells after COVID-19. At the level of the study: Convalescent persons amounted to six males plus four females, two of whom were Hispanic. Post-COVID draws followed diagnosis by a median around 100 days (range 35 to 161).

The treatment was: roughly 10-day PBMC culture with coronavirus spike peptide pools or control peptides (ViraFEST assay). Fresh medium (containing IL-2) replaced half the medium on days 3 and 7. Comments on this clonotype: Antigen: not known.

Oncomine TCR Beta short-read sequencing was applied to DNA from cultured CD4+ T cells. TCRdb re-called the PCR reads with MiXCR, one entry per CDR3 protein. The sample shows roughly 16,000 distinct CDR3 sequences, about 44% of them seen only once. V dropped 5 bases and J dropped 8 bases, with 10 bases sitting between them. The CDR3 has 12 residues. Germline V gene data show CDR1 as MDHEN and CDR2 as SYDVKM. The V and J genes are TRBV28 and TRBJ1-5, with D uncertain. The origin of this receptor is a human donor who had recovered from COVID-19. The sequenced sample was CD4+ T cells from blood, cultured in vitro. As DNA, the CDR3 is TGTGCCAGCAGTCCCCTCCAGGAGCCCCAGCATTTT. Translating gives CASSPLQEPQHF.